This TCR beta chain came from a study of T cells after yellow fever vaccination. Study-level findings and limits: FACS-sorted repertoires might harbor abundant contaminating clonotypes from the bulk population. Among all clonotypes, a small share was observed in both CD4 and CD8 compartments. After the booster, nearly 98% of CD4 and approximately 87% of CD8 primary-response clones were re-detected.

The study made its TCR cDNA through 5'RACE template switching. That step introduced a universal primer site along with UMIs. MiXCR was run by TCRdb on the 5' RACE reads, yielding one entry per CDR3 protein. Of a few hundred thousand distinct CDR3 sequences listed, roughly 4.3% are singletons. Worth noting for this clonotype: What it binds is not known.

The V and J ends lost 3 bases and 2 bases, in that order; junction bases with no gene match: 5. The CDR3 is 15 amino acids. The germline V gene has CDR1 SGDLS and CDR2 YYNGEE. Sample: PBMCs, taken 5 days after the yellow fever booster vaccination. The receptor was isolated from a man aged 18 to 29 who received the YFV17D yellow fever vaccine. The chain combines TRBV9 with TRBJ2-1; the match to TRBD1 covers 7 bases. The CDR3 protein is CASSGTGEPYNEQFF. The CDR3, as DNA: TGTGCCAGCAGCGGTACAGGGGAACCCTACAATGAGCAGTTCTTC.